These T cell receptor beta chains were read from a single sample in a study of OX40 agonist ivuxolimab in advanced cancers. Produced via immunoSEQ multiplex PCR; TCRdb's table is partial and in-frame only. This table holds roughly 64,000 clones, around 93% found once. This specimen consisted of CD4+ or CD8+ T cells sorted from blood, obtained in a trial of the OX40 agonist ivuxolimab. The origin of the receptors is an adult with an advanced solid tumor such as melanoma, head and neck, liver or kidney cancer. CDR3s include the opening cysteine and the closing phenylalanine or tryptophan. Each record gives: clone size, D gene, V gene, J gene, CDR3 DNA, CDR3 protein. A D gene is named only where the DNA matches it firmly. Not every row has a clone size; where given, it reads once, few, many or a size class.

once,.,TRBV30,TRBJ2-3,TGTGCCTGGTGTTCGTCGGGGGATACGCAGTATTTT,CAWCSSGDTQYF
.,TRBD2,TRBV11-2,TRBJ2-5,TGTGCCAGCAGCTTGGGACTAGCGGGAGGTTGGGCCCAAGAGACCCAGTACTTC,CASSLGLAGGWAQETQYF
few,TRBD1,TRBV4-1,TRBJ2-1,TGCGCCAGCAGAGACAGGGGATTTGGCAATGAGCAGTTCTTC,CASRDRGFGNEQFF
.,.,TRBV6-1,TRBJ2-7,TGTGCCAGCAGTGATAGGGCAGACAAGCAGTACTTC,CASSDRADKQYF
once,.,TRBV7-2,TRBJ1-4,TGTGCCAGCAGCTTAACAACAACTAATGAAAAACTGTTTTTT,CASSLTTTNEKLFF
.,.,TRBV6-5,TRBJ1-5,TGTGCCAGCAGTTACCAGGGTAGGGGGCAGCCCCAGCATTTT,CASSYQGRGQPQHF
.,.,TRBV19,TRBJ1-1,TGTGCCAGTAGTTCGCCGGGACCCGGGATTGATGCTTTCTTT,CASSSPGPGIDAFF
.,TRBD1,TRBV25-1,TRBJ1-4,TGTGCCAGCAGTCTAAGGACAGGGGCTAATGAAAAACTGTTTTTT,CASSLRTGANEKLFF
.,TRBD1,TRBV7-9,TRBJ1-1,TGTGCCAGCAGCACAGGACAGGGGCAGTTAGTCACTGAAGCTTTCTTT,CASSTGQGQLVTEAFF
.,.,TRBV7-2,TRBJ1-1,TGTGCCAGCAGCAAAGCCGGGATGAACACTGAAGCTTTCTTT,CASSKAGMNTEAFF
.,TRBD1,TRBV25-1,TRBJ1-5,TGTGCCAGCAGTGAGCCCGGGACAGGGGGAAATCAGCCCCAGCATTTT,CASSEPGTGGNQPQHF
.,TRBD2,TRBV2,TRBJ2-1,TGTGCCAGCAGTGACTGGAAGCTGTCTAGCGGCCTCTGGGATGAGCAGTTCTTC,CASSDWKLSSGLWDEQFF
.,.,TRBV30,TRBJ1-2,TGTGCCTGGAGTGTATCCTATGGCTACACCTTC,CAWSVSYGYTF
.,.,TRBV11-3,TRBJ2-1,TGTGCCAGCAGCTTAGCGCCAGGGCCCTACAATGAGCAGTTCTTC,CASSLAPGPYNEQFF
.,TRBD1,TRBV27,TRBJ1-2,TGTGCCAGCAGTCCCCAGGACAGGGCGGGGGCCTATGGCTACACCTTC,CASSPQDRAGAYGYTF
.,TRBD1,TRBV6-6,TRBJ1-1,TGTGCCAGCAGGCACTCGGACAGGCAGAACACTGAAGCTTTCTTT,CASRHSDRQNTEAFF
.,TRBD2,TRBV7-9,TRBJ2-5,TGTGCCAGCAGCCCCGGACTAGCGGGAGTAGGGACCCAGTACTTC,CASSPGLAGVGTQYF
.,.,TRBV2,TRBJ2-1,TGTGCCAGCAGTGGAGGGGAATTTTACAATGAGCAGTTCTTC,CASSGGEFYNEQFF
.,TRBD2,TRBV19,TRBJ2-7,TGTGCCAGTAGTAATCCTAGCGGGAGGACCTCCTACGAGCAGTACTTC,CASSNPSGRTSYEQYF
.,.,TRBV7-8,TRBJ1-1,TGTGCCAGCAGCTTACAGGGAGTTTTGACCACTGAAGCTTTCTTT,CASSLQGVLTTEAFF
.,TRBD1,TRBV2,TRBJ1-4,TGTGCCAGTCAAGGGGGCGCGACTAATGAAAAACTGTTTTTT,CASQGGATNEKLFF
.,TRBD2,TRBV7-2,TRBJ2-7,TGTGCCAGCAGCTTAGCTTGGGCGGGAGGGTTCTACGAGCAGTACTTC,CASSLAWAGGFYEQYF
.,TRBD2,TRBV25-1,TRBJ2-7,TGTGCCAGCCGGTCTAGCGGACCCTACGAGCAGTACTTC,CASRSSGPYEQYF
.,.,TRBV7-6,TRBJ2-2,TGTGCCAGCAGCTTAGCGATTAAAGGGGGATCCTCACACACCGGGGAGCTGTTTTTT,CASSLAIKGGSSHTGELFF
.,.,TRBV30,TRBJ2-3,TGTGCCTGGAGTGGCGGCTTCGATACGCAGTATTTT,CAWSGGFDTQYF
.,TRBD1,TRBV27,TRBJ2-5,TGTGCCAGCAGTTTATCCTACAGGGGGCAGGAGACCCAGTACTTC,CASSLSYRGQETQYF
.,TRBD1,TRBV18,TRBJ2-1,TGTGCCAGCTCACCACCGGGACAGGGTGGTGAGCAGTTCTTC,CASSPPGQGGEQFF
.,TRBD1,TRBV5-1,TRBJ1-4,TGCGCCAGCAGCTTAGTAAACAGGGGGCAGGACGGAAAACTGTTTTTT,CASSLVNRGQDGKLFF
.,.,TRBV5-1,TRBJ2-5,TGCGCCAGCAGCTTGTCGTTTGGAGACAGCGAGACCCAGTACTTC,CASSLSFGDSETQYF
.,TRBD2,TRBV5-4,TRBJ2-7,TGTGCCAGCAGCTTGGGCCTAGCGGGAGTCTACGAGCAGTACTTC,CASSLGLAGVYEQYF
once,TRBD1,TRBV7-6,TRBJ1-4,TGTGCCAGCAGCTTATTTCAGGGGGCCGGTGAAAAACTGTTTTTT,CASSLFQGAGEKLFF
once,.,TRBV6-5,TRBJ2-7,TGTGCCAGCAGCTCTGACCTCGACAACTCCTACGAGCAGTACTTC,CASSSDLDNSYEQYF
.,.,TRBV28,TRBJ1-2,TGTGCCAGTTCGACTATCGGGGGCACGGGGTCTTTCGGCTACACCTTC,CASSTIGGTGSFGYTF
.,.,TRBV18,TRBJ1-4,TGTGCCAGCTCACCCCAAACTAATGAAAAACTGTTTTTT,CASSPQTNEKLFF
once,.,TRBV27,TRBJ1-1,TGTGCCAGCAGTTTGGGGGCCACAGAGCGACTAGAAGCTTTCTTT,CASSLGATERLEAFF
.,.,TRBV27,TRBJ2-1,TGTGCCAGCAGTTTCGTGGGGAATGAGCAGTTCTTC,CASSFVGNEQFF
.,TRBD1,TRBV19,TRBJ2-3,TGTGCCAGTAGTGCGACGGGGCAGGGGGCTTTCAACACAGATACGCAGTATTTT,CASSATGQGAFNTDTQYF
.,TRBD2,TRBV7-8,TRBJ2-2,TGTGCCAGCAGCTTACCGGGACTAGTTAACACCGGGGAGCTGTTTTTT,CASSLPGLVNTGELFF
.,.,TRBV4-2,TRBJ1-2,TGTGCCAGCAGCCAAGATACAGCGGGAAGTGAGAATGGCTACACCTTC,CASSQDTAGSENGYTF
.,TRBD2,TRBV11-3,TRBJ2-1,TGTGCCAGCAGCTTAGCGGGCGGGACTAGCGGAAGCTCCTACAATGAGCAGTTCTTC,CASSLAGGTSGSSYNEQFF
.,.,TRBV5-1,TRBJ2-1,TGCGCCAGCACAGGCGGGTACAATGAGCAGTTCTTC,CASTGGYNEQFF
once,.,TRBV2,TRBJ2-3,TGTGCCAGCAGTGGGGGACTTACCGCGGATACGCAGTATTTT,CASSGGLTADTQYF
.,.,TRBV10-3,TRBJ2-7,TGTGCCATCAATCCGACGGAGGCCTACGAGCAGTACTTC,CAINPTEAYEQYF
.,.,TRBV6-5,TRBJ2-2,TGTGCCAGCAGTTATAGGGGGAGCGGCGCCGGGGAGCTGTTTTTT,CASSYRGSGAGELFF
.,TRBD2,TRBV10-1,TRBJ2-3,TGCGCCAGCAGTGGGACTAGCGGGAGTGTTGCAGATACGCAGTATTTT,CASSGTSGSVADTQYF
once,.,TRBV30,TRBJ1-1,TGTGCCTGGAGTCGGGGCACTGAAGCTTTCTTT,CAWSRGTEAFF
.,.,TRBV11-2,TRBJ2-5,TGTGCCAGCAGCCGGGACGAAGAGACCCAGTACTTC,CASSRDEETQYF
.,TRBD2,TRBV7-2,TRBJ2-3,TGTGCCAGCAGATACAAGCGGGATGGGGTAGATACGCAGTATTTT,CASRYKRDGVDTQYF
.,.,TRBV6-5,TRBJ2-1,TGTGCCACCCAGTTAGCGGCGAACTCCTACAATGAGCAGTTCTTC,CATQLAANSYNEQFF
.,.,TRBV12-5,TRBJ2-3,TGTGCTAGTGGTTGGGCGACCGGGACCCTGATTCCACGCGATACGCAGTATTTT,CASGWATGTLIPRDTQYF
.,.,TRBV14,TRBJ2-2,TGTGCCAGCAGCCAAGTATGGAGTGGGGGGTCGAACACCGGGGAGCTGTTTTTT,CASSQVWSGGSNTGELFF
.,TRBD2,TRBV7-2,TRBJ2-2,TGTGCCAGCAGCTTTAGCGGGATGAACACCGGGGAGCTGTTTTTT,CASSFSGMNTGELFF
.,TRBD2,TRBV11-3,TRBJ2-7,TGTGCCAGCAGCTTAACTCCGGGGGGGCGCTTGTACTTC,CASSLTPGGRLYF